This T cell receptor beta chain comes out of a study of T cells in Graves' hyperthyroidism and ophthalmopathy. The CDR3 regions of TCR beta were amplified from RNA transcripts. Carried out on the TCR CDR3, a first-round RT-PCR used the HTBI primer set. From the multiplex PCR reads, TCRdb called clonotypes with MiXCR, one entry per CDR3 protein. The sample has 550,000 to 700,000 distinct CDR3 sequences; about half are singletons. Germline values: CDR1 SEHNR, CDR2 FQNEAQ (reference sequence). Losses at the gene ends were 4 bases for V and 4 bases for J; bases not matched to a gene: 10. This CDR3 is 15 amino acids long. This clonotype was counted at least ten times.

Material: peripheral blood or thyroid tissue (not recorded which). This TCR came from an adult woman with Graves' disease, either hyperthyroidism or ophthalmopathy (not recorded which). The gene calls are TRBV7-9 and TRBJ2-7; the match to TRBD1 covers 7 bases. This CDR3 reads CASSSGTASGYEQYF. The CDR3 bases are TGTGCCAGCAGCTCGGGGACAGCCAGTGGGTACGAGCAGTACTTC.